This T cell receptor (beta chain) came from a study of cytomegalovirus exposure and HLA in healthy donors. Study-wide results and limits: In vitro experiments confirmed that a few CMV-associated chains were specific for CMV antigens.

Profiled with immunoSEQ multiplex PCR; TCRdb holds only in-frame clones, not every one. This repertoire shows approximately 170,000 clones, 85% found once; its top ten account for 15% to 20%. About this clone itself: Its antigen remains unidentified.

The sequenced material came from PBMCs. The TCR was taken from a man younger than 35 in good health and CMV-seropositive.

CDR3 sequence reads: CASSRDREEGYTF. CDR3 coding DNA: TGTGCCAGCAGCCGGGACAGGGAAGAAGGCTACACCTTC. J is TRBJ1-2 and V is TRBV11-3; 9 bases align to TRBD1. Germline trimming cut 5 bases from V and 8 bases from J; bases unmatched to any gene: 6. CDR1 and CDR2 from the germline V gene are SGHNT and YENEEA. CDR3 length: 13 amino acids.